This T cell receptor beta chain appears in the sequencing data of a study of cytomegalovirus exposure and HLA in healthy donors. Study outcomes and limitations: Several V segments, TRBV6-2 and TRBV6-3 among them, could not be told apart and were dropped. By HLA locus, TCR association rates varied in a later analysis, with DRB1 showing the most and HLA-C the fewest. Reportedly, HLA-A and HLA-B alleles of most subjects were accurately predicted from TCR beta.

As for the donors, each was a healthy bone marrow donor. This clone was counted only a few times. The antigen remains undetermined. The study ran its PCR with 60 Vbeta and 13 Jbeta primers. The protocol was immunoSEQ multiplex PCR, while the TCRdb copy is restricted to in-frame clones and leaves out a portion. The top ten clones hold about 32% of a sample with about 120,000 clones, roughly 80% of them seen once. Germline CDR1 SGHKS, CDR2 YYEKEE (reference sequence). The V and J ends lost 7 bases and 3 bases, in that order; junction bases with no gene match: 3. CDR3 length equals 13 residues. This clonotype was sampled from a man aged 60-69 years in good health and CMV-seropositive. The sequenced sample was PBMCs. The chain carries TRBV5-5 and TRBJ1-2; 10 nucleotides agree with TRBD1. The CDR3 bases are TGTGCCAGCGGACAGGGGGTGGACTATGGCTACACCTTC. Translation gives CASGQGVDYGYTF.